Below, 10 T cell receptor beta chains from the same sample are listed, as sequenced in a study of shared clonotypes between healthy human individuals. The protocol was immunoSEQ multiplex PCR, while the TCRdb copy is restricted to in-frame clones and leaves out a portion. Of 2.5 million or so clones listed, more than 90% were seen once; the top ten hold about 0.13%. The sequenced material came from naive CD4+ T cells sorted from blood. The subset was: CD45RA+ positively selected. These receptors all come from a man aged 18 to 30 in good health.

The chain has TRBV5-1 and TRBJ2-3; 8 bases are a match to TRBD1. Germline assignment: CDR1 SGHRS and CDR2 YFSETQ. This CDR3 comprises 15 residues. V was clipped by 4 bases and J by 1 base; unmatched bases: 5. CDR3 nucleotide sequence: TGCGCCAGCAGCGACGGGACAGGAGGCACAGATACGCAGTATTTT. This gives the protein CASSDGTGGTDTQYF.

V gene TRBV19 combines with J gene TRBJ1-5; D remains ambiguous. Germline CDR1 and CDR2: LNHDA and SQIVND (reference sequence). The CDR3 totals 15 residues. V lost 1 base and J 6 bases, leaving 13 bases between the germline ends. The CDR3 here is CASSIGRSSGQPQHF. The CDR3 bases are TGTGCCAGTAGTATAGGGAGGAGTTCGGGTCAGCCCCAGCATTTT.

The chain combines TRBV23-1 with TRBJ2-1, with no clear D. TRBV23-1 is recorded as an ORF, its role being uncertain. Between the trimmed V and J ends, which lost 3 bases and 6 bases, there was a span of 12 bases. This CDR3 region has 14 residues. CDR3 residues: CASSHHPTCNEQFF. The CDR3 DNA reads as TGCGCCAGCAGTCACCACCCAACCTGCAATGAGCAGTTCTTC.

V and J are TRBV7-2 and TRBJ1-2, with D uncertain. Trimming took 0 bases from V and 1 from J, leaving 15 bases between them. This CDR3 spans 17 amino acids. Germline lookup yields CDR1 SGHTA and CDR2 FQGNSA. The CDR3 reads CASSLASGGRGNYGYTF. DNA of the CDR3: TGTGCCAGCAGCTTAGCGTCCGGAGGACGGGGTAACTATGGCTACACCTTC.

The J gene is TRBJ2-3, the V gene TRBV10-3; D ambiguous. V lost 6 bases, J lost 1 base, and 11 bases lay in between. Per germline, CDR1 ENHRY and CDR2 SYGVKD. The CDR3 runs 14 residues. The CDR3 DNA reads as TGTGCCATCAGCCCTCAGGTCGGCACAGATACGCAGTATTTT. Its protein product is CAISPQVGTDTQYF.

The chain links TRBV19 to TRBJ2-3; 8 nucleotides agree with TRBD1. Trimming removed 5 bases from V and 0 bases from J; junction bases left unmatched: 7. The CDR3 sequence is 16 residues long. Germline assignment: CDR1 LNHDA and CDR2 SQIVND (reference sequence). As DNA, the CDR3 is TGTGCCAGTAGTTCCCAGGGGGCCCCTAGCACAGATACGCAGTATTTT. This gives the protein CASSSQGAPSTDTQYF.

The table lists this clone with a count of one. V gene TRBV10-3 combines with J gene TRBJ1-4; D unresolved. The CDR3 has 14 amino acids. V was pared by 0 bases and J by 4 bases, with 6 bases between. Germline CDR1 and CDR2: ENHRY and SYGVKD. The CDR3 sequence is CAISESGDNEKLFF. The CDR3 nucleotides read TGTGCCATCAGTGAGTCTGGCGATAATGAAAAACTGTTTTTT.

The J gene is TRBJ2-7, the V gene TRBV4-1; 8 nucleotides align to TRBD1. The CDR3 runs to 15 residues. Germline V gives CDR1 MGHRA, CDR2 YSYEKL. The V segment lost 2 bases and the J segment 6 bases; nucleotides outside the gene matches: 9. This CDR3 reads CASSQQGAKVGEQYF. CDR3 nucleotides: TGCGCCAGCAGCCAACAGGGGGCGAAGGTAGGCGAGCAGTACTTC.

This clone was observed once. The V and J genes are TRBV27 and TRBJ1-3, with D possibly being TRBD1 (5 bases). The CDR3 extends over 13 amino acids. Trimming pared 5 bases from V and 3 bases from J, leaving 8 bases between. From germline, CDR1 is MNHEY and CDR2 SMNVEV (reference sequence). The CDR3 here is CASSPTVGNTIYF. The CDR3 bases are TGTGCCAGCAGTCCGACAGTTGGAAACACCATATATTTT.

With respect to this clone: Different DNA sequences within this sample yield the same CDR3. The CDR3 DNA follows: TGTGCCAGCAGTCGCTCAGTAGGAAGCTACGAGCAGTACTTC. Amino acids: CASSRSVGSYEQYF. The rearrangement uses TRBV6-5 and TRBJ2-7; D ambiguous. V was clipped by 5 bases and J by 3 bases, with 14 bases between them. Germline CDR1 MNHEY, CDR2 SVGAGI. The CDR3 runs to 14 residues.